A selection of T cell receptor beta chains follows, all from one sample in a study of siplizumab effects on memory and regulatory T cells. Produced via immunoSEQ multiplex PCR; TCRdb's table is partial and in-frame only. This sample yields 87,000 or so clones, of which 94% are seen a single time; less than 0.4% belongs to the top ten. The sequenced sample was non-Treg CD4+ T cells sorted from blood. The receptors shown here come from a human donor in good health. Each CDR3 is given with its conserved first and last residue. D genes are given only for firm matches. The size entry is marked missing in some rows and otherwise reads once, few, many or a size class.

CASRALQQNTEAFF	TGTGCCAGCAGGGCGTTACAGCAGAACACTGAAGCTTTCTTT	-	14	TRBJ1-1	-	TRBV27
CASGQDLDGYTF	TGTGCCAGCGGACAGGACTTAGATGGCTACACCTTC	TRBD1	12	TRBJ1-2	-	TRBV19
CASSVDEGADTIYF	TGTGCCAGCAGCGTAGATGAGGGGGCAGACACCATATATTTT	TRBD1	14	TRBJ1-3	-	TRBV9
CASSLEGSKGNTIYF	TGTGCCAGCAGCTTAGAAGGGTCCAAGGGAAACACCATATATTTT	-	15	TRBJ1-3	-	TRBV11-2
CAISADRTQPQHF	TGTGCCATCAGTGCGGACAGAACTCAGCCCCAGCATTTT	-	13	TRBJ1-5	-	TRBV10-3
CASSPARENEQYF	TGTGCCAGCTCACCGGCCCGGGAGAACGAGCAGTACTTC	-	13	TRBJ2-7	-	TRBV18
CASSLAAGGTDTQYF	TGTGCCAGCAGCTTAGCAGCGGGGGGGACGGATACGCAGTATTTT	TRBD2	15	TRBJ2-3	-	TRBV11-2
CASSLEGQGSTEAFF	TGCGCCAGCAGCTTGGAGGGACAGGGAAGCACTGAAGCTTTCTTT	TRBD1	15	TRBJ1-1	-	TRBV5-1
CASTLGQGSEAFF	TGCGCCAGCACCCTTGGCCAGGGCTCTGAAGCTTTCTTT	-	13	TRBJ1-1	once	TRBV5-1
CASSRLQGQPQHF	TGTGCCAGCTCCCGCCTCCAGGGACAGCCCCAGCATTTT	-	13	TRBJ1-5	-	TRBV18
CAWRTGGMYEQYF	TGTGCCTGGAGAACCGGGGGGATGTACGAGCAGTACTTC	TRBD2	13	TRBJ2-7	-	TRBV30
CASRGQGGSGNTIYF	TGTGCCAGCCGGGGACAGGGGGGCTCTGGAAACACCATATATTTT	TRBD1	15	TRBJ1-3	once	TRBV2
CASSRLRGSNTEAFF	TGCGCCAGCAGCCGTCTCCGGGGTTCGAACACTGAAGCTTTCTTT	-	15	TRBJ1-1	-	TRBV4-1
CASSLSGLQSPLHF	TGTGCCAGCAGCTTGTCCGGGCTTCAGTCACCCCTCCACTTT	-	14	TRBJ1-6	once	TRBV5-5
CASSLGLADQYEQYF	TGTGCCAGCAGCTTAGGACTAGCGGACCAGTACGAGCAGTACTTC	TRBD2	15	TRBJ2-7	-	TRBV13
CASPTGGLQETQYF	TGTGCCAGCCCAACAGGGGGGCTCCAAGAGACCCAGTACTTC	TRBD1	14	TRBJ2-5	-	TRBV2
CASSKEAGVYEQYF	TGTGCCAGCAGCAAAGAAGCGGGGGTCTACGAGCAGTACTTC	-	14	TRBJ2-7	-	TRBV21-1
CASSSGQVNTEAFF	TGTGCCAGCAGTTCGGGACAGGTGAACACTGAAGCTTTCTTT	TRBD1	14	TRBJ1-1	-	TRBV6-5
CASSIGPNIRRETQYF	TGTGCCAGCAGCATTGGGCCTAATATTAGGCGGGAGACCCAGTACTTC	-	16	TRBJ2-5	-	TRBV21-1
CASSLAPGLAGGVQYF	TGTGCCAGCAGCTTAGCACCGGGACTAGCGGGGGGGGTGCAGTATTTT	TRBD2	16	TRBJ2-3	-	TRBV11-1
CASSHEGGTEAFF	TGTGCCAGCTCACATGAAGGGGGTACTGAAGCTTTCTTT	-	13	TRBJ1-1	-	TRBV28
CASSILAGTPGNEQFF	TGTGCCAGTAGTATACTAGCGGGAACCCCGGGCAATGAGCAGTTCTTC	TRBD2	16	TRBJ2-1	-	TRBV19
CASSLPEDTQYF	TGTGCCAGCAGTCTTCCCGAAGATACGCAGTATTTT	-	12	TRBJ2-3	-	TRBV7-6
CASSLGLAGAPPYF	TGTGCCAGCAGCTTAGGACTAGCGGGAGCTCCCCCCTACTTC	TRBD2	14	TRBJ2-5	-	TRBV11-3
CAAGMRNTEAFF	TGTGCCGCCGGGATGAGGAACACTGAAGCTTTCTTT	-	12	TRBJ1-1	-	TRBV6-1
CASKGEGVVYGYTF	TGTGCCAGCAAGGGGGAAGGGGTCGTCTATGGCTACACCTTC	-	14	TRBJ1-2	-	TRBV2
CASSLNVRALETQYF	TGTGCCAGCAGCTTAAACGTCCGGGCCCTGGAGACCCAGTACTTC	-	15	TRBJ2-5	-	TRBV7-2
CASSLGAGGTDTQYF	TGTGCCAGCTCCCTGGGGGCAGGGGGGACAGATACGCAGTATTTT	-	15	TRBJ2-3	once	TRBV9
CASSVGRVGSPLHF	TGTGCCAGCAGCGTAGGAAGGGTGGGTTCACCCCTCCACTTT	-	14	TRBJ1-6	few	TRBV9
CASSHGPPPLHF	TGTGCCAGCAGCCATGGCCCACCACCCCTCCACTTT	-	12	TRBJ1-6	-	TRBV14
CASSLTGTGLAKNIQYF	TGTGCCAGCAGCCTAACCGGGACAGGGTTGGCCAAAAACATTCAGTACTTC	TRBD1	17	TRBJ2-4	-	TRBV5-6
CASSTNTGELFF	TGTGCCAGTAGTACCAACACCGGGGAGCTGTTTTTT	-	12	TRBJ2-2	-	TRBV19
CASSLDGSGHNEQFF	TGCGCCAGCAGCTTGGATGGTAGCGGGCACAATGAGCAGTTCTTC	TRBD2	15	TRBJ2-1	-	TRBV5-1
CASRIAGGPTGELFF	TGCGCCAGCAGAATAGCGGGGGGGCCCACCGGGGAGCTGTTTTTT	TRBD2	15	TRBJ2-2	-	TRBV10-2
CASSYAGGETDTQYF	TGTGCCAGCAGTTACGCGGGAGGTGAAACAGATACGCAGTATTTT	TRBD2	15	TRBJ2-3	-	TRBV6-5
CASRGQGLGGYTF	TGTGCCAGCAGGGGACAGGGGTTAGGTGGCTACACCTTC	TRBD1	13	TRBJ1-2	-	TRBV6-4
CASSYGRSLQYF	TGTGCCAGCAGCTACGGGCGGTCGTTACAGTACTTC	-	12	TRBJ2-4	-	TRBV5-6
CASSSRTSGKVDTQYF	TGTGCCAGCAGCTCTAGGACTAGCGGGAAGGTAGATACGCAGTATTTT	TRBD2	16	TRBJ2-3	-	TRBV7-3
CASSLALIAGGPGNEQFF	TGTGCCAGCAGCTTGGCCTTAATAGCGGGAGGGCCTGGGAATGAGCAGTTCTTC	TRBD2	18	TRBJ2-1	-	TRBV5-6
CASSLVGQNYGYTF	TGTGCCAGCAGCTTGGTGGGGCAGAACTATGGCTACACCTTC	-	14	TRBJ1-2	-	TRBV5-4
CASSLPGRSGYTF	TGTGCCAGCAGCTTGCCAGGGAGGAGTGGCTACACCTTC	-	13	TRBJ1-2	-	TRBV5-6
CASSSTGGSGYTF	TGTGCCAGCAGCTCCACAGGGGGCTCTGGCTACACCTTC	TRBD1	13	TRBJ1-2	-	TRBV5-4